Listed below are T cell receptor beta chains from one sample, sequenced in a study of beta chain features in type 1 diabetes. The assay was immunoSEQ multiplex PCR, and TCRdb's table has in-frame clones only and misses some. Of fewer than 150,000 clones in the sample, 6.9% were seen once. Sequenced: central memory CD4+ T cells from blood. These receptors were taken from a woman aged 30 to 39 in good health. Both conserved end residues are part of each CDR3. The order of the fields is CDR3 protein, CDR3 DNA, J gene, D gene, clone size, V gene. The D gene is left open where the match is weak. Size is stated for part of the rows, as once, few or many counts, or as a class when the clone is expanded.

CDR3: CASGAGGPGETQYF; DNA: TGTGCCAGCGGTGCGGGAGGGCCGGGAGAGACCCAGTACTTC; J: TRBJ2-5; D: TRBD2; size: -; V: TRBV9
CDR3: CSVEEEAKANTGELFF; DNA: TGCAGCGTTGAAGAGGAGGCGAAAGCGAACACCGGGGAGCTGTTTTTT; J: TRBJ2-2; D: -; size: -; V: TRBV29-1
CDR3: CASRNVRDRGWGETQYF; DNA: TGTGCCAGCCGGAATGTCCGGGACAGGGGTTGGGGAGAGACCCAGTACTTC; J: TRBJ2-5; D: TRBD1; size: many; V: TRBV28
CDR3: CASSLDYGNIQYF; DNA: TGTGCCAGCAGCTTAGATTACGGGAACATTCAGTACTTC; J: TRBJ2-4; D: -; size: few; V: TRBV7-2
CDR3: CASSLATGGRETQYF; DNA: TGTGCCAGCAGCTTAGCCACAGGGGGAAGAGAGACCCAGTACTTC; J: TRBJ2-5; D: TRBD1; size: many; V: TRBV7-9
CDR3: CASVKADLADNEQFF; DNA: TGTGCCAGCGTCAAAGCGGACTTGGCGGACAATGAGCAGTTCTTC; J: TRBJ2-1; D: -; size: many; V: TRBV7-9
CDR3: CASSLYTDTQYF; DNA: TGTGCCAGCAGTTTGTACACAGATACGCAGTATTTT; J: TRBJ2-3; D: -; size: -; V: TRBV7-2
CDR3: CASSLKAGDPYEQYF; DNA: TGCGCCAGCAGTCTCAAGGCAGGGGATCCATACGAGCAGTACTTC; J: TRBJ2-7; D: -; size: few; V: TRBV5-1
CDR3: CASSLTSGTDTQYF; DNA: TGTGCCAGTAGTTTGACTAGCGGCACAGATACGCAGTATTTT; J: TRBJ2-3; D: TRBD2; size: few; V: TRBV19
CDR3: CASLTYQGGGTEAFF; DNA: TGTGCCAGCCTTACCTATCAGGGCGGGGGCACTGAAGCTTTCTTT; J: TRBJ1-1; D: -; size: once; V: TRBV27
CDR3: CASSLFGSDTEAFF; DNA: TGTGCCAGCAGCTTGTTCGGGTCGGACACTGAAGCTTTCTTT; J: TRBJ1-1; D: -; size: few; V: TRBV5-6
CDR3: CASSGSDRAYGYTF; DNA: TGCGCCAGCAGCGGATCGGACAGGGCCTATGGCTACACCTTC; J: TRBJ1-2; D: TRBD1; size: -; V: TRBV4-3
CDR3: CASSAGQGENEQFF; DNA: TGTGCCAGCAGCGCCGGACAGGGCGAGAATGAGCAGTTCTTC; J: TRBJ2-1; D: TRBD1; size: -; V: TRBV7-3
CDR3: CASSSLMGRGNTIYF; DNA: TGTGCCAGCAGCTCGTTGATGGGCCGAGGAAACACCATATATTTT; J: TRBJ1-3; D: -; size: -; V: TRBV7-8